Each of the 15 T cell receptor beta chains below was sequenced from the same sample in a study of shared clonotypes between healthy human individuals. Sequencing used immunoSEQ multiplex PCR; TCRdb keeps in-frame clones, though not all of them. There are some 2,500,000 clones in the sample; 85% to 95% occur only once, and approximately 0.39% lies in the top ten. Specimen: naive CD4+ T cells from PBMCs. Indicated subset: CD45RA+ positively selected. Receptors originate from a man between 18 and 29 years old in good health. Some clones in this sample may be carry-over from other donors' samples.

The CDR3 region has the DNA TGCAGCGGTTGGGGGGGCGGATCCTACGAGCAGTACTTC. Its protein is CSGWGGGSYEQYF. V gene TRBV29-1 combines with J gene TRBJ2-7, with D possibly being TRBD2 (7 bases). The V end was cut by 7 bases, the J end by 1 base, with 14 bases between. There are 13 residues in the CDR3. Germline V gene data show CDR1 as SQVTM and CDR2 as ANQGSEA.

CDR3 residues: CASRRRVEEKLFF. The CDR3 DNA is TGTGCCAGCAGACGAAGGGTTGAGGAAAAACTGTTTTTT. J is TRBJ1-4 and V is TRBV6-5, with D hard to call. In germline, CDR1 is MNHEY, CDR2 SVGAGI. The CDR3 runs 13 residues. V was trimmed by 6 bases and J by 8 bases, leaving 13 bases between them.

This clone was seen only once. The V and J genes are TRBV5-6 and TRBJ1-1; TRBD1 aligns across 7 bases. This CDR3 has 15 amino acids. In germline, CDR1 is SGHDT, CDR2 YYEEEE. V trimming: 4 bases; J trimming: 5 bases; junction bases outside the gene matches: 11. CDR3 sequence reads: CASSTLQGGETEAFF. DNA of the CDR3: TGTGCCAGCAGCACACTTCAGGGGGGCGAAACTGAAGCTTTCTTT.

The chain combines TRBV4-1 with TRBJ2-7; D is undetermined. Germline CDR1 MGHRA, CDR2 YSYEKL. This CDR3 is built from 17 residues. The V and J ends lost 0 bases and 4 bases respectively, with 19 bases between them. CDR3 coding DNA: TGCGCCAGCAGCCAAGACCCCTCAATCCAATTGGCTTACGAGCAGTACTTC. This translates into CASSQDPSIQLAYEQYF.

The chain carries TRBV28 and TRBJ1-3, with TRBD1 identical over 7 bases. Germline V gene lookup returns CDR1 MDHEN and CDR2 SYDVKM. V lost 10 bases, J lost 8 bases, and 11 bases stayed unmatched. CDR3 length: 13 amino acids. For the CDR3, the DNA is TGTGCCACACAGGGGTTCGCCCCGGACACCATATATTTT. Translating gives CATQGFAPDTIYF. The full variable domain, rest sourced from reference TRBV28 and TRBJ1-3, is DVKVTQSSRYLVKRTGEKVFLECVQDMDHENMFWYRQDPGLGLRLIYFSYDVKMKEKGDIPEGYSVSREKKERFSLILESASTNQTSMYLCATQGFAPDTIYFGEGSWLTVV.

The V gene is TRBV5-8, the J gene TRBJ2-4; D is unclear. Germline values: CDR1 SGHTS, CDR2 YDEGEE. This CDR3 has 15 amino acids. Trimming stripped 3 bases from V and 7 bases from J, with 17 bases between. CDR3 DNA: TGTGCCAGCAGCTCCCGGACCGCCGGTGGGAACATTCAGTACTTC. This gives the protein CASSSRTAGGNIQYF.

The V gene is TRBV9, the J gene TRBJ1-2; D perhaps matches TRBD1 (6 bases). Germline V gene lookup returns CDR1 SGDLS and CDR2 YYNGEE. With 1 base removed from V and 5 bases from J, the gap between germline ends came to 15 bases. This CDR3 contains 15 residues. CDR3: CASSVSGTSRYGYTF. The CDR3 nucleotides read TGTGCCAGCAGCGTATCCGGGACATCGCGATATGGCTACACCTTC.

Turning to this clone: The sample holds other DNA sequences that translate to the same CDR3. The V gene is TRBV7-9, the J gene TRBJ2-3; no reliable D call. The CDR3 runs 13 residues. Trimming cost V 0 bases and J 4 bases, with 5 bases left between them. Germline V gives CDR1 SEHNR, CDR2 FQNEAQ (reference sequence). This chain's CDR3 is CASSLASADTQYF. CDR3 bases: TGTGCCAGCAGCTTAGCTTCGGCAGATACGCAGTATTTT.

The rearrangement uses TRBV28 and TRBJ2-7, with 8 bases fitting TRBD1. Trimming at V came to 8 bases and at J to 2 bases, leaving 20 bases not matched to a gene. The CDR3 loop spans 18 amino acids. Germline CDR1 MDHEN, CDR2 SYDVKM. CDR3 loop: CASHHSDREEQFPYEQYF. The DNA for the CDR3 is TGTGCCAGCCACCACTCGGACAGGGAAGAACAGTTTCCCTACGAGCAGTACTTC.

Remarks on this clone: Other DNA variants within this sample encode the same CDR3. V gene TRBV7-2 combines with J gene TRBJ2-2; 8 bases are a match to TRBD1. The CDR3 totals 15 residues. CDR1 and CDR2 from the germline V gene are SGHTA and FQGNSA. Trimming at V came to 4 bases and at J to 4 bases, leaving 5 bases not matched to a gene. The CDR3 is CASSSGQGGTGELFF. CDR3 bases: TGTGCCAGCAGCTCCGGACAGGGCGGCACCGGGGAGCTGTTTTTT.

CDR3 sequence (DNA): TGTGCCAGCAGATCGACAGGGGGGACAGATACGCAGTATTTT. Translation gives CASRSTGGTDTQYF. This chain connects TRBV6-6 to TRBJ2-3, with TRBD1 matching 9 bases. With 6 bases clipped from V and 3 bases from J, the junction kept 4 bases outside the gene matches. Germline values: CDR1 MNHNY, CDR2 SVGAGI (reference sequence). This CDR3 has 14 residues.

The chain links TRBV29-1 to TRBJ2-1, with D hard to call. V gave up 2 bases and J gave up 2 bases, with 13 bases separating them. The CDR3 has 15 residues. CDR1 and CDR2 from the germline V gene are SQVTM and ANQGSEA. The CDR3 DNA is TGCAGCGTTGAATCCGCACTCGGTCCCTACAATGAGCAGTTCTTC. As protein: CSVESALGPYNEQFF.

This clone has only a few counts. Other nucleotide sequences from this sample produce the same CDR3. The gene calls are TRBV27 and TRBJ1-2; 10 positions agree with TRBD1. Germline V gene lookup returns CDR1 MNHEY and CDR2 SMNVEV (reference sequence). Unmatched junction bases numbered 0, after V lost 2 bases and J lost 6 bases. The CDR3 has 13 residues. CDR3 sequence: CASSLDRGHGYTF. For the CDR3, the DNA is TGTGCCAGCAGTTTAGACAGGGGGCATGGCTACACCTTC.

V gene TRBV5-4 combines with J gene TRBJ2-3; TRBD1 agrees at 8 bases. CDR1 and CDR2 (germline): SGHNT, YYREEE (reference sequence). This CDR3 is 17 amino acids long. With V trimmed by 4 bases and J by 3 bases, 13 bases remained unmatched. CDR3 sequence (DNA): TGTGCCAGCAGCCCCCAGGTGCGGGACAGGTCTACAGATACGCAGTATTTT. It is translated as CASSPQVRDRSTDTQYF. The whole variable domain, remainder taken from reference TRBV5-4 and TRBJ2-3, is ETGVTQSPTHLIKTRGQQVTLRCSSQSGHNTVSWYQQALGQGPQFIFQYYREEENGRGNFPPRFSGLQFPNYSSELNVNALELDDSALYLCASSPQVRDRSTDTQYFGPGTRLTVL.

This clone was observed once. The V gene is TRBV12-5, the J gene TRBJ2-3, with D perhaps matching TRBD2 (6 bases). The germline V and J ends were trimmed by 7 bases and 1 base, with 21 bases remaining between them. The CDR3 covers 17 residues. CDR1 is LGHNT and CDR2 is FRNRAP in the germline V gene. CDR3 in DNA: TGTGCTAGTGTCTTGTGGTGGGACGGGAGTGGCACAGATACGCAGTATTTT. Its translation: CASVLWWDGSGTDTQYF.